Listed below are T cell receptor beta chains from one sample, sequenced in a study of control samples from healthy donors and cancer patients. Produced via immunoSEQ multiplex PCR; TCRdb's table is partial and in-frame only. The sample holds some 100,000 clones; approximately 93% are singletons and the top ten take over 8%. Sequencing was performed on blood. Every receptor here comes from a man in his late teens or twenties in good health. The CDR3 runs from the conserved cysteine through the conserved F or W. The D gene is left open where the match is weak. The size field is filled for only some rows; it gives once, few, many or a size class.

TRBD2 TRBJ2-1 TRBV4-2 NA CASSSLAGGYNEQFF TGTGCCAGCAGCTCGTTAGCGGGAGGCTACAATGAGCAGTTCTTC
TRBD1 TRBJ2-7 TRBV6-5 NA CASRDRGFREQYF TGTGCCAGCAGGGACAGGGGGTTCCGCGAGCAGTACTTC
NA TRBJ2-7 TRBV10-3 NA CAISPPGPSYEQYF TGTGCCATCAGTCCACCGGGCCCTTCCTACGAGCAGTACTTC
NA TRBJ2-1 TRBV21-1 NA CASSGTSYNEQFF TGTGCCAGTTCCGGGACTAGTTACAATGAGCAGTTCTTC
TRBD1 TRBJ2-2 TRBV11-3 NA CASSLTRQGAWTGELFF TGTGCCAGCAGCCTAACCCGACAGGGGGCATGGACCGGGGAGCTGTTTTTT
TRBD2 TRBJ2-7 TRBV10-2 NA CASSAIFAGLNYEQYF TGCGCCAGCAGCGCCATTTTTGCGGGACTAAACTACGAGCAGTACTTC
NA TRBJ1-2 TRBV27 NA CASSLGAGVYGYTF TGTGCCAGCAGTTTAGGGGCAGGGGTGTACGGCTACACCTTC
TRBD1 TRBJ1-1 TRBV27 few CASRADRGTEAFF TGTGCCAGCAGGGCTGACAGGGGCACTGAAGCTTTCTTT
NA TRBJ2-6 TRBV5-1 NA CASSGLDTGANVLTF TGCGCCAGCAGCGGGCTTGATACGGGGGCCAACGTCCTGACTTTC
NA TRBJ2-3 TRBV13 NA CASSLGRSSSTDTQYF TGTGCCAGCAGCCTCGGTAGATCTTCAAGCACAGATACGCAGTATTTT
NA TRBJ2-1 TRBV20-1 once CSASPGAAYNEQFF TGCAGTGCTAGTCCGGGGGCGGCCTACAATGAGCAGTTCTTC
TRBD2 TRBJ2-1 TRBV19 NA CASSMRGSDEQFF TGTGCCAGTAGTATGCGCGGGAGCGATGAGCAGTTCTTC
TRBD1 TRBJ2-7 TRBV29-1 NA CSSRQGYEQYF TGCAGCTCAAGACAGGGCTACGAGCAGTACTTC
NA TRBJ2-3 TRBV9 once CASSARDNPYTDTQYF TGTGCCAGCAGCGCCCGGGACAACCCTTACACAGATACGCAGTATTTT
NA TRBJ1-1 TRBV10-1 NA CASSAGPNTEAFF TGCGCCAGCAGTGCGGGCCCGAACACTGAAGCTTTCTTT
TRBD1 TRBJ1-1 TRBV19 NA CASSMNRGRKAGNTEAFF TGTGCCAGTAGTATGAACAGGGGGCGAAAGGCGGGGAACACTGAAGCTTTCTTT
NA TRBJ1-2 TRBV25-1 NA CASSGGTDYGYTF TGTGCCAGCAGTGGGGGGACCGACTATGGCTACACCTTC